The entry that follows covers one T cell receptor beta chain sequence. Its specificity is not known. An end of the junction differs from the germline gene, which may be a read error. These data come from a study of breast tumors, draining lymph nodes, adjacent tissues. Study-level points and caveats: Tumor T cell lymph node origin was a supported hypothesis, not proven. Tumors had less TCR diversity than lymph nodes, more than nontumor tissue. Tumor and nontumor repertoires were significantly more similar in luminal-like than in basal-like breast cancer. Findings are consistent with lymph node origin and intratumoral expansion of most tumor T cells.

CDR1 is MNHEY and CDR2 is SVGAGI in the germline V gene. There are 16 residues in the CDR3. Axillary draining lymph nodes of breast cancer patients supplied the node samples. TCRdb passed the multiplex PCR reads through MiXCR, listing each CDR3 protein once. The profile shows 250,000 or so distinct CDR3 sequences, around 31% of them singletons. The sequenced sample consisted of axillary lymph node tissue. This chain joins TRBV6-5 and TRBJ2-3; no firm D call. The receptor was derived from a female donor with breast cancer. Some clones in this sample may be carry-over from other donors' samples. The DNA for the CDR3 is TGTGCCAGCAGTTACCAGGCAGTGTCTCGCACAGATGCGCAGTATTTT. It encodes CASSYQAVSRTDAQYF.